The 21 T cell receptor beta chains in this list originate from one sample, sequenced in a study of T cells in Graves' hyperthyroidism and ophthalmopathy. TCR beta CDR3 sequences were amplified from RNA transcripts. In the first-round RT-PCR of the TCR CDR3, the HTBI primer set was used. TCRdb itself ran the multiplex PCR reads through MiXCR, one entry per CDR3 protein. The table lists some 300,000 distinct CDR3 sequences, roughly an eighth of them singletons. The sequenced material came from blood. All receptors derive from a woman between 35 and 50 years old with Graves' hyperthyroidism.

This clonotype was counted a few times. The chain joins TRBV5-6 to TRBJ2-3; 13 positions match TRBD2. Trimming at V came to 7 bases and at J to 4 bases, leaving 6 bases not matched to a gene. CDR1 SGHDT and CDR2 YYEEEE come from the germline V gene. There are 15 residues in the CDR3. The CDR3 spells CASRTSGSSPDTQYF. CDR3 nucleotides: TGTGCCAGCCGGACTAGCGGGAGTTCTCCAGATACGCAGTATTTT.

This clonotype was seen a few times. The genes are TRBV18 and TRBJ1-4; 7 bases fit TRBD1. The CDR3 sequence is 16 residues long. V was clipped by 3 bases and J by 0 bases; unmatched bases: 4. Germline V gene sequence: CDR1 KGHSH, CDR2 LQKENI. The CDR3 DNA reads TGTGCCAGCTCACCCGGGACAGCCGCAACTAATGAAAAACTGTTTTTT. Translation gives CASSPGTAATNEKLFF.

The CDR3 DNA sequence: TGTGCCAGCAGCTATGATGGCGGGAGAGTCTACCAAGAGACCCAGTACTTC. Its protein product is CASSYDGGRVYQETQYF. The chain carries TRBV5-5 and TRBJ2-5, with 7 bases matching TRBD2. In germline, CDR1 is SGHKS, CDR2 YYEKEE (reference sequence). V lost 3 bases and J lost 0; bases outside the gene matches: 11. This CDR3 has 17 residues. The variable domain in full, with the rest retrieved from reference TRBV5-5 and TRBJ2-5, is DAGVTQSPTHLIKTRGQQVTLRCSPISGHKSVSWYQQVLGQGPQFIFQYYEKEERGRGNFPDRFSARQFPNYSSELNVNALLLGDSALYLCASSYDGGRVYQETQYFGPGTRLLVL.

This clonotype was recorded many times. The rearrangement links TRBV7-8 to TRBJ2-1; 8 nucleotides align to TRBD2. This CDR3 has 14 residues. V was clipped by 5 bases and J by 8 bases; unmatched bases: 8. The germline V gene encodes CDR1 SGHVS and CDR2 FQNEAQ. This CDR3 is CASSKSGRSYEQFF. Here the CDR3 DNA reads TGTGCCAGCAGCAAGAGCGGGAGAAGCTATGAGCAGTTCTTC.

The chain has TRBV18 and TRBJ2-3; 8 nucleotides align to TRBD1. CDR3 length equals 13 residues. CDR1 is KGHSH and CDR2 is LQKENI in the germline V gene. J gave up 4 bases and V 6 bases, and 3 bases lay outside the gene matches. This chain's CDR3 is CASSGQGADTQYF. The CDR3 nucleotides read TGTGCCAGCTCCGGACAGGGCGCAGATACGCAGTATTTT. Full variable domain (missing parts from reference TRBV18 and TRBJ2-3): NAGVMQNPRHLVRRRGQEARLRCSPMKGHSHVYWYRQLPEEGLKFMVYLQKENIIDESGMPKERFSAEFPKEGPSILRIQQVVRGDSAAYFCASSGQGADTQYFGPGTRLTVL.

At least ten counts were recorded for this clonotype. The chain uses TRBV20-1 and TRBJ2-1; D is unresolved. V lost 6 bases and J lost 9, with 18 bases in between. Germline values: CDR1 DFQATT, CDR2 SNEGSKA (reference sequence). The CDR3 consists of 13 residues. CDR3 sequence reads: CSAVKDDIGEQFF. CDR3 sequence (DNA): TGCAGTGCCGTAAAGGATGATATTGGTGAGCAGTTCTTC.

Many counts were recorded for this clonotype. The CDR3 here is CASSSRLAGVDEQFF. CDR3 coding DNA: TGTGCCAGCAGCTCCCGACTAGCGGGAGTTGATGAGCAGTTCTTC. This chain uses TRBV11-3 with TRBJ2-1; TRBD2 matches at 12 bases. J lost 8 bases, V lost 4 bases, and 6 bases had no gene match. Germline lookup yields CDR1 SGHNT and CDR2 YENEEA. The CDR3 covers 15 residues.

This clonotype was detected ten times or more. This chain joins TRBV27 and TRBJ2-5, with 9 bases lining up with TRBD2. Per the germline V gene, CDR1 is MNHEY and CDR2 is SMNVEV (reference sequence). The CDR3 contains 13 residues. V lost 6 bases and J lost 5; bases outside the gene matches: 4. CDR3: CASSLSGRETQYF. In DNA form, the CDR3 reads TGTGCCAGCAGCTTAAGCGGGAGGGAGACCCAGTACTTC.

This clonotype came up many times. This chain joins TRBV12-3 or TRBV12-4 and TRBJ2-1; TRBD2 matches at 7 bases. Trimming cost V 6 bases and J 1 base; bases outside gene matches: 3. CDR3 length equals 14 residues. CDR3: CASSSGTSYNEQFF. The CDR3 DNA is TGTGCCAGCAGCAGCGGGACGTCCTACAATGAGCAGTTCTTC.

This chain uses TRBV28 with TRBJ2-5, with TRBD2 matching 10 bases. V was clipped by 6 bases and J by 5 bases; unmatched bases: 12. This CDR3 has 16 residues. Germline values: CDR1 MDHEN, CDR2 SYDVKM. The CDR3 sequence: CASSEPVAGGAETQYF. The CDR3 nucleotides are TGTGCCAGCAGCGAACCCGTAGCGGGAGGTGCGGAGACCCAGTACTTC.

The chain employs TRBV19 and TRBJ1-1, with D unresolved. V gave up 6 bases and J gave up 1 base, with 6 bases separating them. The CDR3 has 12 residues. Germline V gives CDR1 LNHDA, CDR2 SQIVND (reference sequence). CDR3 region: CASSQSNTEAFF. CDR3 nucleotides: TGTGCCAGTAGCCAGTCGAACACTGAAGCTTTCTTT.

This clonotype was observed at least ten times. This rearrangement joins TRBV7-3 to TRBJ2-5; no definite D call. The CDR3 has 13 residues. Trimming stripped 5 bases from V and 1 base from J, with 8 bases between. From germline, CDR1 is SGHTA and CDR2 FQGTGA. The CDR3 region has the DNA TGTGCCAGCAGCCCCTACCCCCAAGAGACCCAGTACTTC. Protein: CASSPYPQETQYF.

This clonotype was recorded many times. For the CDR3, the DNA is TGTGCCAGCAGCTTAGGCCTCAGCAATGAGCAGTTCTTC. Protein: CASSLGLSNEQFF. The chain uses TRBV11-2 and TRBJ2-1; D unclear. Germline values: CDR1 SGHAT, CDR2 FQNNGV. This CDR3 is 13 amino acids long. With 1 base removed from V and 6 bases from J, the gap between germline ends came to 7 bases.

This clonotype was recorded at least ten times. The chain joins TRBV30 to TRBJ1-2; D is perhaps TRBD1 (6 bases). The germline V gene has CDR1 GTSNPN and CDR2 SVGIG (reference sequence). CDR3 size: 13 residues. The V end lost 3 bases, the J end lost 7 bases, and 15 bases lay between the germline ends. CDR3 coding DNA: TGTGCCTGGAGACCTTCAGGGGTTGGTGGCTACACCTTC. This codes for CAWRPSGVGGYTF.

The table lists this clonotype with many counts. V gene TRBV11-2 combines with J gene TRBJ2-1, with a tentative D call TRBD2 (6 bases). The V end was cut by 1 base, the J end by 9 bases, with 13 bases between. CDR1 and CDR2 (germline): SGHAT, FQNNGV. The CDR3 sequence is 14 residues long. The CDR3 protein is CASSLGLSSVEQFF. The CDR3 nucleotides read TGTGCCAGCAGCTTAGGACTATCTAGCGTTGAGCAGTTCTTC.

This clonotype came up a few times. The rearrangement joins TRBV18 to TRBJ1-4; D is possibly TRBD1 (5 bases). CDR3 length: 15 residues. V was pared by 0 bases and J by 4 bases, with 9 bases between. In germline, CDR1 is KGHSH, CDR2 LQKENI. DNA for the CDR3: TGTGCCAGCTCACCACCGACAGACCGTAATGAAAAACTGTTTTTT. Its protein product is CASSPPTDRNEKLFF.

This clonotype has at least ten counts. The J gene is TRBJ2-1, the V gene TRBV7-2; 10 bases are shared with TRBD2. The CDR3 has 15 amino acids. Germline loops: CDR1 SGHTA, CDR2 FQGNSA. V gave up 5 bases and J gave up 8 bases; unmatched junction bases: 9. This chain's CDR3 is CASSRSGRVTDEQFF. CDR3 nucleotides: TGTGCCAGCAGCCGAAGCGGGAGGGTAACAGATGAGCAGTTCTTC.

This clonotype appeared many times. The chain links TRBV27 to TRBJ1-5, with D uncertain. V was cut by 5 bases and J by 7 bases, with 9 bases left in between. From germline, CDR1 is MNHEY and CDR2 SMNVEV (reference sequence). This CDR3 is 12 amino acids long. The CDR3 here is CASSREGQPQHF. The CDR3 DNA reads TGTGCCAGCAGTCGGGAGGGCCAGCCCCAGCATTTT.

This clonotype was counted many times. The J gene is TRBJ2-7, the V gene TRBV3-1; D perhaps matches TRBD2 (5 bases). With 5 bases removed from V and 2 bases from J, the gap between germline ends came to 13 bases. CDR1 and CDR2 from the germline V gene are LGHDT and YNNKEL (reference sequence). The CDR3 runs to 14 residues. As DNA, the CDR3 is TGTGCCAGCAGCACTAGAACTCTAGCCTACGAGCAGTACTTC. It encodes CASSTRTLAYEQYF.

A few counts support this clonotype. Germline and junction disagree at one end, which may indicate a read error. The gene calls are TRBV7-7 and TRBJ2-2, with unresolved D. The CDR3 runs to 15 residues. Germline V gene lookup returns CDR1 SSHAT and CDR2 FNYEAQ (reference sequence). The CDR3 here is CASSPDGFNTGELFF. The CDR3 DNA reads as TGTGCTAGCAGCCCGGACGGTTTCAACACCGGGGAGCTGTTTTTT.

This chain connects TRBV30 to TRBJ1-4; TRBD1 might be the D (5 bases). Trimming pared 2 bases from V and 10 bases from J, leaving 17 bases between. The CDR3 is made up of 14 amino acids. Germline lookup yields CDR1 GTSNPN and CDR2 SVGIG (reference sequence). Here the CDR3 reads CAWSSDSPSRKLFF. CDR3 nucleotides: TGTGCCTGGAGTTCCGACAGCCCCTCAAGAAAACTGTTTTTT. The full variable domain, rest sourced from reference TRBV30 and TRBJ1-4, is SQTIHQWPATLVQPVGSPLSLECTVEGTSNPNLYWYRQAAGRGLQLLFYSVGIGQISSEVPQNLSASRPQDRQFILSSKKLLLSDSGFYLCAWSSDSPSRKLFFGSGTQLSVL.